Detailed here is one TCR beta chain. Adults between roughly 18 and 100 years of age took part from 20 to 25 US areas. The data were obtained in a study of blood T cell repertoires in COVID-19. Per the study methods: Quantification of nucleated cells was approximated via reference gene primer amplification. The data were produced by immunoSEQ multiplex PCR, yet TCRdb's version contains in-frame clones alone and is incomplete. Clone size and V and J calls were adopted from that table, with D and trimming inferred from the DNA. This table holds around 78,000 clones, more than 85% found once. The CDR3 loop spans 15 amino acids. Looked up from germline, CDR1 is LGHDT and CDR2 is YNNKEL (reference sequence). V was trimmed by 4 bases and J by 7 bases, leaving 20 bases between them.

The gene calls are TRBV3-1 (or the pseudogene TRBV3-2) and TRBJ2-7; no clear D. The sequenced sample was PBMCs or T cells enriched from blood (not recorded which). The TCR was taken from a woman between 50 and 59 years old with acute COVID-19. CDR3 sequence (DNA): TGTGCCAGCAGCCTCTCGAGCGCAAGAAACGTTGAGCAGTACTTC. Translating gives CASSLSSARNVEQYF.